A single T cell receptor (beta chain) is shown here with its context. Its antigen remains unknown. The data belong to a study of cytomegalovirus exposure and HLA in healthy donors. 60 Vbeta and 13 Jbeta primers were used in PCR. Sequencing was performed with immunoSEQ multiplex PCR; in TCRdb, only in-frame clones are kept and a portion is missing. The sample carries about 200,000 clones, roughly 88% recorded once. Points from the study as a whole: Testing in vitro showed a few CMV-associated chains specific for CMV antigens. Upon later analysis, TCR association rates were observed to vary by HLA locus, being highest for DRB1 and lowest for HLA-C. As a later analysis showed, several of the most significant clusters appeared to be linked to common viral pathogens.

This clonotype was obtained from a boy aged 2 to 9 in good health and CMV-seronegative. The sample consisted of PBMCs.

Written as DNA, the CDR3 is TGTGCCAGCAGCCCACAGGGTCGGGAGGCTGTCTACGAGCAGTACTTC. It is translated as CASSPQGREAVYEQYF. V gene TRBV7-6 combines with J gene TRBJ2-7, with D possibly TRBD2 on 7 matching bases. V shed 5 bases and J shed 3 bases, with 20 bases lying between them. The CDR3 is made up of 16 amino acids. Germline loops: CDR1 SGHVS, CDR2 FNYEAQ.